The 30 T cell receptor beta chains presented below share a single source sample, sequenced in a study of T cell changes during pregnancy in multiple sclerosis. TCRdb's copy holds only in-frame clones and misses some; the assay was immunoSEQ multiplex PCR. Of roughly 90,000 clones detected, 91% appear once; the ten largest clones hold 0.95%. Sequenced here: peripheral blood, sampled before pregnancy. The receptor set was obtained from a female donor with multiple sclerosis, enrolled in a pregnancy study.

V is TRBV27 and J is TRBJ1-3, with 7 bases fitting TRBD1. Trimming at V came to 2 bases and at J to 2 bases, leaving 12 bases not matched to a gene. Germline V gene lookup returns CDR1 MNHEY and CDR2 SMNVEV (reference sequence). This CDR3 has 18 residues. CDR3 residues: CASSLPRGQRTAGNTIYF. CDR3 nucleotide sequence: TGTGCCAGCAGTTTACCCAGGGGACAGCGAACGGCTGGAAACACCATATATTTT.

V usage is TRBV19 and J usage is TRBJ2-1; 8 nucleotides agree with TRBD1. CDR1 is LNHDA and CDR2 is SQIVND in the germline V gene (reference sequence). V lost 8 bases and J lost 10; bases outside the gene matches: 13. CDR3 length: 14 amino acids. As DNA, the CDR3 is TGTGCCAGTTATCCGAGACAGGGGATCGGGGAGCAGTTCTTC. Its protein is CASYPRQGIGEQFF.

The chain is built from TRBV6-4 and TRBJ2-1; 7 nucleotides line up with TRBD1. The CDR3 loop spans 14 amino acids. CDR1 is MRHNA and CDR2 is SNTAGT in the germline V gene. Trimming at V came to 6 bases and at J to 9 bases, leaving 11 bases not matched to a gene. The CDR3 nucleotides are TGTGCCAGCAGAAGACAGGGAAGGGATGGTGAGCAGTTCTTC. As protein: CASRRQGRDGEQFF.

V is TRBV5-1 and J is TRBJ2-1, with 9 bases that match TRBD1. J was trimmed by 5 bases and V by 7 bases; bases with no gene match: 10. The CDR3 totals 15 residues. Germline assignment: CDR1 SGHRS and CDR2 YFSETQ. The CDR3: CASAPQGAHNNEQFF. The CDR3 nucleotides read TGCGCCAGCGCGCCACAGGGGGCGCATAACAATGAGCAGTTCTTC. Full variable domain (remainder filled in from reference TRBV5-1 and TRBJ2-1): KAGVTQTPRYLIKTRGQQVTLSCSPISGHRSVSWYQQTPGQGLQFLFEYFSETQRNKGNFPGRFSGRQFSNSRSEMNVSTLELGDSALYLCASAPQGAHNNEQFFGPGTRLTVL.

In the case of this clone: Other DNA sequences of this sample code for an identical CDR3. The chain combines TRBV7-9 with TRBJ2-7; TRBD2 might be the D (6 bases). CDR1 and CDR2 (germline): SEHNR, FQNEAQ (reference sequence). The CDR3 has 13 amino acids. Trimming shortened V by 5 bases and J by 2 bases, and 10 bases separated the two germline ends. The DNA of the CDR3 is TGTGCCAGCAGCCCGTTAGCGGCCTACGAGCAGTACTTC. It encodes CASSPLAAYEQYF. Drawing the rest from reference TRBV7-9 and TRBJ2-7, the complete variable domain is DTGVSQNPRHKITKRGQNVTFRCDPISEHNRLYWYRQTLGQGPEFLTYFQNEAQLEKSRLLSDRFSAERPKGSFSTLEIQRTEQGDSAMYLCASSPLAAYEQYFGPGTRLTVT.

The genes are TRBV4-2 and TRBJ2-1; D is possibly TRBD2 (6 bases). Germline V CDR1 and CDR2: LGHNA, YNFKEQ. V was cut by 0 bases and J by 13 bases, with 19 bases left in between. This CDR3 is 15 amino acids long. In DNA form, the CDR3 reads TGTGCCAGCAGCCAAGAAGCTAGCGCTGGTAGGAAACAGTTCTTC. This gives the protein CASSQEASAGRKQFF.

V is TRBV7-9 and J is TRBJ2-7, with 10 bases lining up with TRBD1. The CDR3 length is 14 residues. CDR1 SEHNR and CDR2 FQNEAQ come from the germline V gene (reference sequence). Trimming cost V 5 bases and J 3 bases; bases outside gene matches: 4. CDR3 sequence: CASSRTGGGYEQYF. Written as DNA, the CDR3 is TGTGCCAGCAGCCGGACAGGGGGGGGCTACGAGCAGTACTTC.

The chain carries TRBV2 and TRBJ1-4; D perhaps matches TRBD1 (6 bases). The CDR3 covers 11 residues. Germline CDR1 is SNHLY and CDR2 is FYNNEI. The V end lost 10 bases, the J end lost 7 bases, and 10 bases lay between the germline ends. The CDR3 nucleotides read TGTGCCAATAAAGGGGGTGAAAAACTGTTTTTT. It translates to CANKGGEKLFF. Using reference TRBV2 and TRBJ1-4 for the parts outside the CDR3, the full variable domain is EPEVTQTPSHQVTQMGQEVILRCVPISNHLYFYWYRQILGQKVEFLVSFYNNEISEKSEIFDDQFSVERPDGSNFTLKIRSTKLEDSAMYFCANKGGEKLFFGSGTQLSVL.

The V gene is TRBV14, the J gene TRBJ2-7; 10 nucleotides align to TRBD2. Germline CDR1 SGHDN, CDR2 FVKESK. The CDR3 runs 15 residues. Trimming removed 4 bases from V and 4 bases from J; junction bases left unmatched: 7. The CDR3 loop is CASSPVWTSGYEQYF. The DNA of the CDR3 is TGTGCCAGCAGCCCGGTCTGGACTAGCGGTTACGAGCAGTACTTC.

Only a few counts were recorded for this clone. The V and J genes are TRBV6-5 and TRBJ1-1; TRBD1 aligns across 7 bases. This CDR3 contains 15 residues. Losses at the gene ends were 6 bases for V and 5 bases for J; bases not matched to a gene: 12. CDR1 and CDR2 from the germline V gene are MNHEY and SVGAGI. CDR3 sequence (DNA): TGTGCCAGCAGAACGATTCAGGGGGGTGGGACTGAAGCTTTCTTT. It is translated as CASRTIQGGGTEAFF.

The rearrangement uses TRBV6-4 and TRBJ1-1; D is ambiguous. The CDR3 contains 13 residues. V dropped 3 bases and J dropped 14 bases, with 19 bases sitting between them. Germline-derived CDR1 and CDR2 are MRHNA and SNTAGT. The CDR3: CASSDAGTTQVFF. The CDR3 region has the DNA TGTGCCAGCAGTGATGCCGGCACAACGCAGGTATTCTTT.

The V call is TRBV6-4, the J call TRBJ2-3; 7 positions match TRBD2. The length of the CDR3 is 15 residues. V gave up 5 bases and J gave up 1 base; unmatched junction bases: 6. The germline gives CDR1 MRHNA, CDR2 SNTAGT. CDR3 sequence (DNA): TGTGCCAGCAGTCCTCTGGCGGGGGGCACAGATACGCAGTATTTT. Protein: CASSPLAGGTDTQYF.

The chain uses TRBV30 and TRBJ2-2; the match to TRBD1 covers 12 bases. Per the germline V gene, CDR1 is GTSNPN and CDR2 is SVGIG (reference sequence). V lost 0 bases to trimming and J lost 5 bases; unmatched junction nucleotides: 13. This CDR3 has 19 residues. CDR3 protein: CAWSVRDGTGGAKTGELFF. The DNA of the CDR3 is TGTGCCTGGAGTGTAAGGGACGGGACAGGGGGCGCAAAGACCGGGGAGCTGTTTTTT.

This chain uses TRBV6-5 with TRBJ1-1; 9 bases align to TRBD1. In germline, CDR1 is MNHEY, CDR2 SVGAGI. This CDR3 region has 15 residues. Trimming removed 6 bases from V and 0 bases from J; junction bases left unmatched: 5. CDR3 in DNA: TGTGCCAGCAGCGGAAGACAGGGGGTGAACACTGAAGCTTTCTTT. Its translation is CASSGRQGVNTEAFF.

V is TRBV9 and J is TRBJ2-1; 7 bases are shared with TRBD2. Germline V gene lookup returns CDR1 SGDLS and CDR2 YYNGEE. The CDR3 is made up of 16 amino acids. Trimming removed 2 bases from V and 9 bases from J; junction bases left unmatched: 14. CDR3 sequence reads: CASSVISGPRHVEQFF. The CDR3, as DNA: TGTGCCAGCAGCGTCATTAGCGGGCCCAGGCATGTTGAGCAGTTCTTC.

The chain employs TRBV7-6 and TRBJ1-1, with D unresolved. The CDR3 covers 16 residues. Germline V lookup: CDR1 SGHVS, CDR2 FNYEAQ. V was pared by 3 bases and J by 2 bases, with 16 bases between. CDR3 bases: TGTGCCAGCAGCTTTGAGTGGGAGGGAATAAACACTGAAGCTTTCTTT. Translating gives CASSFEWEGINTEAFF. The variable domain in full, with the rest retrieved from reference TRBV7-6 and TRBJ1-1, is GAGVSQSPRYKVTKRGQDVALRCDPISGHVSLYWYRQALGQGPEFLTYFNYEAQQDKSGLPNDRFSAERPEGSISTLTIQRTEQRDSAMYRCASSFEWEGINTEAFFGQGTRLTVV.

This CDR3 is CASSPTGERREKLFF. The CDR3 DNA sequence: TGTGCCAGCAGCCCGACAGGGGAAAGAAGGGAAAAACTGTTTTTT. The chain recombines TRBV4-2 with TRBJ1-4, with 8 bases fitting TRBD1. The trim removed 4 bases at V and 8 bases at J, leaving 9 bases unmatched. Germline CDR1 reads LGHNA; CDR2 reads YNFKEQ. The CDR3 length is 15 residues.

The chain carries TRBV10-1 and TRBJ2-7; D possibly corresponds to TRBD2 (5 bases). Germline CDR1 reads WNHNN; CDR2 reads SYGVQD (reference sequence). Between the trimmed V and J ends, which lost 2 bases and 2 bases, there was a span of 7 bases. The CDR3 extends over 13 amino acids. This chain's CDR3 is CASSERGAYEQYF. The DNA for the CDR3 is TGCGCCAGCAGTGAGCGGGGAGCCTACGAGCAGTACTTC.

The chain carries TRBV23-1 and TRBJ2-1; 9 nucleotides agree with TRBD1. TRBV23-1 is sorted into the ORF group, with uncertain function. The CDR3 extends over 19 amino acids. Trimming removed 8 bases from V and 2 bases from J; junction bases left unmatched: 19. This CDR3 reads CASPPKPSDRGLTYNEQFF. Written as DNA, the CDR3 is TGCGCCAGCCCGCCTAAGCCTTCAGACAGGGGGTTGACCTACAATGAGCAGTTCTTC.

This sequence joins TRBV7-3 and TRBJ2-1; 8 bases fit TRBD2. Trimming at V came to 1 base and at J to 6 bases, leaving 5 bases not matched to a gene. The CDR3 sequence is 15 residues long. Germline V gene sequence: CDR1 SGHTA, CDR2 FQGTGA. The CDR3 spells CASSLRAGGFNEQFF. As DNA, the CDR3 is TGTGCCAGCAGCTTAAGGGCGGGAGGTTTCAATGAGCAGTTCTTC.

The CDR3 region is CASSRDLSTDTQYF. The DNA of the CDR3 is TGTGCCAGTTCTCGGGACTTAAGCACAGATACGCAGTATTTT. The V call is TRBV6-4, the J call TRBJ2-3; possible D gene TRBD2, 6 bases. The length of the CDR3 is 14 residues. Germline CDR1 reads MRHNA; CDR2 reads SNTAGT. V lost 9 bases, J lost 0 bases, and 13 bases lay in between.

The rearrangement uses TRBV28 and TRBJ2-7; maybe TRBD1 (6 bases). The germline CDR1 and CDR2 sequences are MDHEN and SYDVKM. The germline V and J ends were trimmed by 5 bases and 3 bases, with 20 bases remaining between them. There are 16 residues in the CDR3. CDR3: CASSPVGQPNVYEQYF. CDR3 DNA: TGTGCCAGCAGTCCCGTAGGACAGCCCAATGTCTACGAGCAGTACTTC.

This clone has only one observation. The J gene is TRBJ1-1, the V gene TRBV6-1; D may be TRBD1 (6 bases). CDR3 size: 13 residues. Germline V gene lookup returns CDR1 MNHNS and CDR2 SASEGT. V shed 6 bases and J shed 0 bases, with 8 bases lying between them. The CDR3 sequence is CASRGHLNTEAFF. DNA of the CDR3: TGTGCCAGCAGGGGACATTTGAACACTGAAGCTTTCTTT.

The chain combines TRBV6-5 with TRBJ2-2; D perhaps matches TRBD1 (5 bases). This CDR3 contains 13 residues. V was clipped by 7 bases and J by 0 bases, with 6 bases between them. In germline, CDR1 is MNHEY, CDR2 SVGAGI. In nucleotides, the CDR3 is TGTGCCAGCACAGGGCCGAACACCGGGGAGCTGTTTTTT. Its translation is CASTGPNTGELFF.

The rearrangement links TRBV30 to TRBJ1-5; a weak D match, TRBD1 (6 bases). The CDR3 covers 15 residues. Germline CDR1 reads GTSNPN; CDR2 reads SVGIG (reference sequence). V was cut by 2 bases and J by 3 bases, with 14 bases left in between. This CDR3 is CAWSLGHLNNQPQHF. CDR3 DNA sequence: TGTGCCTGGAGTCTGGGACACCTCAACAATCAGCCCCAGCATTTT.

The rearrangement joins TRBV29-1 to TRBJ1-1; no definite D call. Trimming removed 2 bases from V and 4 bases from J, with 14 bases in between. Germline V gene sequence: CDR1 SQVTM, CDR2 ANQGSEA. The CDR3 runs to 14 residues. CDR3 bases: TGCAGCGTTGAAAACCCCCGGTTGGTCACTGAAGCTTTCTTT. Its translation: CSVENPRLVTEAFF.

V usage is TRBV6-1 and J usage is TRBJ2-7; TRBD1 might be the D (5 bases). The germline V gene has CDR1 MNHNS and CDR2 SASEGT. Trimming removed 3 bases at V and 3 bases at J, with 15 bases between. CDR3 length: 15 amino acids. The DNA for the CDR3 is TGTGCCAGCAGTGATATTGGCAGGGCGCTCTACGAGCAGTACTTC. Amino acid sequence: CASSDIGRALYEQYF.

This rearrangement joins TRBV4-3 to TRBJ2-1, with 9 bases fitting TRBD2. CDR1 LGHNA and CDR2 YSLEER come from the germline V gene. V shed 0 bases, J shed 8 bases, and the junction held 17 bases outside the gene matches. CDR3 length: 19 amino acids. CDR3 loop: CASSQDYLVAGAPGYEQFF. The CDR3 coding sequence is TGCGCCAGCAGCCAAGATTACTTGGTAGCGGGGGCCCCAGGCTATGAGCAGTTCTTC.

The chain employs TRBV2 and TRBJ1-3; tentative D call: TRBD1 (5 bases). Germline V lookup: CDR1 SNHLY, CDR2 FYNNEI. The V end was cut by 0 bases, the J end by 9 bases, with 9 bases between. CDR3 length equals 13 residues. The CDR3 protein is CASSEAEGSTIYF. As DNA, the CDR3 is TGTGCCAGCAGTGAAGCGGAGGGGAGCACCATATATTTT. The variable domain in full, completed from reference TRBV2 and TRBJ1-3, reads EPEVTQTPSHQVTQMGQEVILRCVPISNHLYFYWYRQILGQKVEFLVSFYNNEISEKSEIFDDQFSVERPDGSNFTLKIRSTKLEDSAMYFCASSEAEGSTIYFGEGSWLTVV.

This sequence joins TRBV19 and TRBJ1-5; TRBD1 agrees at 9 bases. The germline CDR1 and CDR2 sequences are LNHDA and SQIVND (reference sequence). CDR3 size: 19 residues. V shed 1 base, J shed 2 bases, and the junction held 12 bases outside the gene matches. This CDR3 reads CASSIGSGGQGSGNQPQHF. The CDR3 DNA is TGTGCCAGTAGTATAGGTTCGGGGGGACAGGGCTCCGGCAATCAGCCCCAGCATTTT.